These 19 T cell receptor beta chains came from one sample sequenced in a study of blood T cell repertoires in COVID-19. Measured with immunoSEQ multiplex PCR; TCRdb has only the in-frame clones, and not every one. The table records 300,000 to 450,000 clones, around 84% of them present only once. Sequenced input: peripheral blood. The receptors were gathered from a young woman with acute or convalescent COVID-19.

The rearrangement joins TRBV5-1 to TRBJ2-5; 7 bases are a match to TRBD2. The CDR3 is 15 amino acids. Germline trimming cut 0 bases from V and 9 bases from J; bases unmatched to any gene: 11. Germline V gene data show CDR1 as SGHRS and CDR2 as YFSETQ. The DNA of the CDR3 is TGCGCCAGCAGCTTGGTGTCTAGCGGACCGGGATCCCAGTACTTC. Translated, it gives CASSLVSSGPGSQYF.

CDR3 nucleotide sequence: TGTGCCAGCAGCCCAACATCACCGACCTATAATTCACCCCTCCACTTT. As protein: CASSPTSPTYNSPLHF. The chain is built from TRBV7-3 and TRBJ1-6; no firm D call. Germline V gene sequence: CDR1 SGHTA, CDR2 FQGTGA. V shed 5 bases and J shed 2 bases, with 13 bases lying between them. This CDR3 contains 16 residues.

The chain employs TRBV5-4 and TRBJ2-7, with D possibly matching TRBD1 (7 bases). This CDR3 has 14 residues. The V end was cut by 4 bases, the J end by 2 bases, with 13 bases between. The germline V gene has CDR1 SGHNT and CDR2 YYREEE (reference sequence). The CDR3 DNA reads as TGTGCCAGCAGCCCGGGGGACAGACCCTACGAGCAGTACTTC. It specifies CASSPGDRPYEQYF.

The gene calls are TRBV19 and TRBJ2-7; D is possibly TRBD2 (6 bases). Between the trimmed V and J ends, which lost 5 bases and 2 bases, there was a span of 16 bases. The CDR3 runs to 15 residues. From germline, CDR1 is LNHDA and CDR2 SQIVND (reference sequence). CDR3: CASSRRLGGTYEQYF. CDR3 nucleotide sequence: TGTGCCAGTAGTCGGAGGCTGGGGGGAACCTACGAGCAGTACTTC.

This clone came up once. This rearrangement joins TRBV5-4 to TRBJ2-2; D is undetermined. V was pared by 4 bases and J by 2 bases, with 18 bases between. The CDR3 loop spans 17 amino acids. Per germline, CDR1 SGHNT and CDR2 YYREEE (reference sequence). CDR3 DNA sequence: TGTGCCAGCAGCCCCAAGTTCCGCGGAGCCAACACCGGGGAGCTGTTTTTT. Amino acids: CASSPKFRGANTGELFF. The complete variable domain, with remaining parts taken from reference TRBV5-4 and TRBJ2-2, reads ETGVTQSPTHLIKTRGQQVTLRCSSQSGHNTVSWYQQALGQGPQFIFQYYREEENGRGNFPPRFSGLQFPNYSSELNVNALELDDSALYLCASSPKFRGANTGELFFGEGSRLTVL.

The rearrangement links TRBV2 to TRBJ2-3; TRBD2 aligns across 14 bases. V lost 6 bases, J lost 3 bases, and 11 bases stayed unmatched. The CDR3 runs to 18 residues. Per germline, CDR1 SNHLY and CDR2 FYNNEI. CDR3 sequence reads: CASSATGTSGGPTDTQYF. In DNA, the CDR3 is TGTGCCAGCAGCGCAACTGGGACTAGCGGGGGCCCAACAGATACGCAGTATTTT.

The chain links TRBV12-3 or TRBV12-4 to TRBJ2-5; TRBD2 matches 9 bases. The ends lost 6 bases at V and 6 bases at J; junction bases unmatched: 5. There are 13 residues in the CDR3. The CDR3 nucleotides are TGTGCCAGCAGGGACCCTAGCGGGAAGACCCAGTACTTC. Its translation is CASRDPSGKTQYF.

V gene TRBV28 combines with J gene TRBJ2-2; 9 bases are a match to TRBD1. The V and J ends lost 6 bases and 2 bases, in that order; junction bases with no gene match: 4. The CDR3 covers 15 residues. Germline CDR1 is MDHEN and CDR2 is SYDVKM. CDR3 protein: CASRQGQGNTGELFF. The CDR3 DNA reads TGTGCCAGCAGGCAGGGACAGGGAAACACCGGGGAGCTGTTTTTT.

CDR3 bases: TGTGCCAGCAGCAAAGGGTTCATAGGGGAAAACACCATATATTTT. This codes for CASSKGFIGENTIYF. The chain combines TRBV21-1 with TRBJ1-3; the D call of TRBD1 is as the table states it, not checked on the DNA. TRBV21-1 is a pseudogene. The CDR3 is 15 amino acids.

This chain uses TRBV12-3 or TRBV12-4 with TRBJ2-3, with 9 positions matching TRBD1. The junction had 4 bases not matched to a gene; V was cut back by 6 bases and J by 9 bases. This CDR3 has 12 residues. The DNA for the CDR3 is TGTGCCAGCAGCACGACAGGGGGAACGCAGTATTTT. As protein: CASSTTGGTQYF.

This clone was seen a few times. The chain links TRBV13 to TRBJ1-2; 11 nucleotides match TRBD1. V lost 5 bases and J lost 7; bases outside the gene matches: 9. The CDR3 consists of 15 residues. Per germline, CDR1 PRHDT and CDR2 FYEKMQ (reference sequence). In DNA, the CDR3 is TGTGCCAGCAGCCCAAGAGGACAGGGGGCGGGTGGCTACACCTTC. Amino acid sequence: CASSPRGQGAGGYTF.

The gene calls are TRBV28 and TRBJ2-1, with TRBD2 identical over 13 bases. The V gene's germline CDR1 is MDHEN and CDR2 SYDVKM. After removal of 3 bases from V and 10 bases from J, the junction contained 6 bases not matched to a gene. The CDR3 has 15 amino acids. This CDR3 reads CASSFGLAGAGEQFF. DNA of the CDR3: TGTGCCAGCAGTTTTGGACTAGCGGGAGCAGGGGAGCAGTTCTTC.

This clone was seen a handful of times. V and J are TRBV5-1 and TRBJ2-5; the D is unclear. V dropped 4 bases and J dropped 0 bases, with 16 bases sitting between them. Germline assignment: CDR1 SGHRS and CDR2 YFSETQ. CDR3 length: 16 residues. CDR3: CASSPSPNEYQETQYF. Written as DNA, the CDR3 is TGCGCCAGCAGCCCAAGCCCCAATGAATACCAAGAGACCCAGTACTTC.

The genes are TRBV2 and TRBJ2-3, with 7 bases matching TRBD1. Germline values: CDR1 SNHLY, CDR2 FYNNEI. This CDR3 comprises 15 residues. V lost 0 bases, J lost 2 bases, and 2 bases stayed unmatched. The DNA of the CDR3 is TGTGCCAGCAGTGAAGCGACAGGGTCCACAGATACGCAGTATTTT. Protein: CASSEATGSTDTQYF.

The J gene is TRBJ1-3, the V gene TRBV19; 8 bases map to TRBD1. The trim removed 4 bases at V and 0 bases at J, leaving 8 bases unmatched. Germline V gives CDR1 LNHDA, CDR2 SQIVND (reference sequence). The CDR3 extends over 17 amino acids. The CDR3 nucleotides read TGTGCCAGTAGTAGTACCGGGACAGGCCTCTCTGGAAACACCATATATTTT. It yields the protein CASSSTGTGLSGNTIYF.

This chain uses TRBV11-2 with TRBJ2-7; weak D call: TRBD2 (6 bases). V lost 5 bases and J 5 bases, leaving 19 bases between the germline ends. In germline, CDR1 is SGHAT, CDR2 FQNNGV. This CDR3 spans 15 amino acids. The CDR3 sequence is CASSRSGTHSDEQYF. The CDR3 DNA sequence: TGTGCCAGCAGCCGTTCCGGGACTCATAGCGACGAGCAGTACTTC.

The CDR3 coding sequence is TGCAGCGTGAGAGCGGAATCTAGCACAGATACGCAGTATTTT. Protein: CSVRAESSTDTQYF. The V and J genes are TRBV29-1 and TRBJ2-3; tentatively, D is TRBD2 (5 bases). The CDR3 is 14 residues long. V was shortened by 6 bases and J by 0 bases, with 13 bases between the two germline ends. Germline assignment: CDR1 SQVTM and CDR2 ANQGSEA.

The rearrangement links TRBV9 to TRBJ2-1; D possibly corresponds to TRBD1 (7 bases). CDR1 is SGDLS and CDR2 is YYNGEE in the germline V gene. The CDR3 sequence is 16 residues long. V gave up 3 bases and J gave up 4 bases, with 17 bases separating them. The DNA for the CDR3 is TGTGCCAGCAGCGCGGGGGACAGAGCCCTTTACAATGAGCAGTTCTTC. Translated: CASSAGDRALYNEQFF.

CDR3 amino acids: CASSSSDSTDTQYF. In DNA, the CDR3 is TGTGCCAGCAGTTCGTCAGATAGCACAGATACGCAGTATTTT. This sequence joins TRBV28 and TRBJ2-3; D uncertain. This CDR3 is built from 14 residues. Trimming removed 4 bases at V and 0 bases at J, with 8 bases between. In germline, CDR1 is MDHEN, CDR2 SYDVKM.